The TCR beta chain under discussion was sequenced for a study of beta chain features in type 1 diabetes. Study summary: Patients did not differ from healthy donors in age, gender or cell yield. Investigators examined some 110,000,000 sorted cells across all samples. The study's findings and limits: Shortening that was moderate but significant affected the TCRB CDR3s of Type 1 diabetes patients in all four CD4+ subsets.

There was one heparinised blood draw per donor, averaging around 120 mL. The whole isolated RNA underwent reverse transcription, so sequencing captured expressed TCRB transcripts. Libraries were prepared by immunoSEQ multiplex PCR; TCRdb keeps only in-frame clonotypes and omits some of them. Of about 250,000 clones in the sample, approximately 10% were seen once. A few counts support this clone. Its antigen is as yet unknown. This clonotype originated in a man aged 25-45 years with type 1 diabetes. Source material: naive CD4+ T cells from blood.

Written as DNA, the CDR3 is TGTGCCAGCAGTGTCCTTCTTCGAATCGGCAATGAGCAGTTCTTC. Amino acid sequence: CASSVLLRIGNEQFF. V and J are TRBV6-5 and TRBJ2-1; no reliable D call. Trimming removed 5 bases at V and 6 bases at J, with 17 bases between. The germline CDR1 and CDR2 sequences are MNHEY and SVGAGI. The CDR3 spans 15 residues.